This TCR beta chain was recovered during a study of T cells in Graves' hyperthyroidism and ophthalmopathy. The V gene lost 1 base and the J gene lost 4 bases, with 7 bases spanning the gap. CDR1 and CDR2 (germline): LNHNV, YYDKDF (reference sequence). This CDR3 region has 13 residues. Amplified TCR beta CDR3 regions came from RNA transcripts. The HTBI set primed first-round TCR CDR3 RT-PCR. TCRdb fed the multiplex PCR reads into MiXCR, producing one record per CDR3 protein. The table includes a few hundred thousand distinct CDR3 sequences, roughly 20% detected once. This TCR derives from a man aged 50 or older with Graves' ophthalmopathy. The genes are TRBV15 and TRBJ1-1; D is unclear. Material for sequencing was blood. CDR3 sequence (DNA): TGTGCCACCAGCAGAGGGGTAGGCACTGAAGCTTTCTTT. Residues: CATSRGVGTEAFF. Looking up the rest from reference TRBV15 and TRBJ1-1 gives the full variable domain: DAMVIQNPRYQVTQFGKPVTLSCSQTLNHNVMYWYQQKSSQAPKLLFHYYDKDFNNEADTPDNFQSRRPNTSFCFLDIRSPGLGDTAMYLCATSRGVGTEAFFGQGTRLTVV.